The entry that follows covers one T cell receptor beta chain sequence. Its antigen is currently unknown. Germline V CDR1 and CDR2: SEHNR, FQNEAQ (reference sequence). This CDR3 region has 14 residues. V lost 5 bases and J lost 5, with 16 bases in between. TCRdb's table, derived via immunoSEQ multiplex PCR, lists solely in-frame clones and lacks some. The sample includes roughly 310,000 clones, approximately 86% of them seen just once. This specimen comes from a study of cytomegalovirus exposure and HLA in healthy donors. General observations from the study: One later analysis, an examination of the 120 or so validation repertoires, found that first-cohort TCR clusters tended to co-occur in them. The classifier was said to identify cytomegalovirus status with high specificity and sensitivity. Cytomegalovirus association was listed for under 200 TCR beta chains.

This clonotype was obtained from a man aged 25 to 40 in good health and CMV-seronegative. Specimen: PBMCs. The V and J genes are TRBV7-9 and TRBJ2-7, with unresolved D. The CDR3 nucleotides are TGTGCCAGCAGCCCCGAGACACCCCGAAACGAGCAGTACTTC. Translation: CASSPETPRNEQYF.